Reported below is one TCR beta chain. Using immunoSEQ multiplex PCR, the repertoire was profiled, and TCRdb retains in-frame clones only, with some absent. This table has under 20,000 clones, around 84% appearing once. This record belongs to a study of chemoradiotherapy in HPV16-positive cancers. The CDR3 has 15 residues. V shed 2 bases and J shed 4 bases, with 11 bases lying between them. The germline V gene encodes CDR1 MNHEY and CDR2 SMNVEV (reference sequence). The TCR was taken from a human donor with HPV-associated anogenital cancer. The V call is TRBV27, the J call TRBJ2-2, with a tentative D call TRBD2 (5 bases). The sample consisted of blood, taken from a patient who underwent chemoradiotherapy. The CDR3: CASSLSSEGTGELFF. Here the CDR3 DNA reads TGTGCCAGCAGTTTAAGTAGCGAGGGCACCGGGGAGCTGTTTTTT.